This T cell receptor beta chain was captured in a study of post-analysis software for immune sequencing data. Regarding the study as a whole: TRBV segments more frequent in patients than in controls numbered five and included TRBV5-6, TRBV5-1 and TRBV20-1. Among multiple sclerosis patients, normalized Chao1 diversity was significantly below that of controls.

Details on this clonotype: Its cognate antigen is unknown.

Tagging with unique molecular identifiers was a feature of the TCR beta cDNA libraries. Yield was some 540,000 cDNA molecules from approximately 0.91 to 9.4 million T cells. TCRdb re-called the PCR reads through MiXCR, storing one row per CDR3 protein. The table lists roughly 870,000 distinct CDR3 sequences, approximately 53% of them singletons. V lost 0 bases to trimming and J lost 6 bases; unmatched junction nucleotides: 3. CDR3 length: 16 residues. CDR1 and CDR2 from the germline V gene are SGHTA and FQGNSA. Sequenced input: blood. The sequence derives from a girl between 10 and 17 years old with multiple sclerosis. The V call is TRBV7-2, the J call TRBJ2-1; 12 bases fit TRBD2. The CDR3 sequence: CASSLALAGGINEQFF. CDR3 in DNA: TGTGCCAGCAGCTTAGCGCTAGCGGGGGGGATCAATGAGCAGTTCTTC. The full variable domain, its missing parts supplied by reference TRBV7-2 and TRBJ2-1, is GAGVSQSPSNKVTEKGKDVELRCDPISGHTALYWYRQSLGQGLEFLIYFQGNSAPDKSGLPSDRFSAERTGGSVSTLTIQRTQQEDSAVYLCASSLALAGGINEQFFGPGTRLTVL.